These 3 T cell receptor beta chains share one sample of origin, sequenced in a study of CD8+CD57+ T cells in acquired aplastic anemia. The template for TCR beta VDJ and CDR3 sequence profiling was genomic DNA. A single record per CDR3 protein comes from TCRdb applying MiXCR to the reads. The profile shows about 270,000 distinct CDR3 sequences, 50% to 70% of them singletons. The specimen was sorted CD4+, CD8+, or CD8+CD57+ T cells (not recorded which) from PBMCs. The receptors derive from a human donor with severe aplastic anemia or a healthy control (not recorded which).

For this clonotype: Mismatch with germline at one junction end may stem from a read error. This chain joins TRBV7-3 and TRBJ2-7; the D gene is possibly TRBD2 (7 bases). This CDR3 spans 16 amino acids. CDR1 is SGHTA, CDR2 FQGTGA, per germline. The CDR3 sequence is CASSQRGGGNTYEQYF. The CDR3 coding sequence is TGCGCCAGCAGCCAAAGGGGGGGAGGAAACACCTACGAGCAGTACTTC.

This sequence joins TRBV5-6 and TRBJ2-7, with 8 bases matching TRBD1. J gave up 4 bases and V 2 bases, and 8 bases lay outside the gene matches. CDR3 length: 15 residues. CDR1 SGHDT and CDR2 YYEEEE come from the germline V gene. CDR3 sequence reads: CASSFRAGGEYEQYF. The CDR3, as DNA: TGTGCCAGCAGCTTTAGGGCAGGGGGCGAGTACGAGCAGTACTTC.

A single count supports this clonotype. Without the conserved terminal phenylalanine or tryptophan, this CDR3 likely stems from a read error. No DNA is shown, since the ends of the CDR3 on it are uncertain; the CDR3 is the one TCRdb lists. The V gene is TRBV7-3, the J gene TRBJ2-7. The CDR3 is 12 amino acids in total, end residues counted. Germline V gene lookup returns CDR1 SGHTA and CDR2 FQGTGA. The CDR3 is CASSKWGSTSST.